The 28 T cell receptor beta chains presented below share a single source sample, sequenced in a study of shared clonotypes between healthy human individuals. The data were produced by immunoSEQ multiplex PCR, yet TCRdb's version contains in-frame clones alone and is incomplete. The repertoire holds some 2,400,000 clones, with approximately 94% as singletons. The sample consisted of naive CD4+ T cells sorted from blood. Subset in this sample: CD45RA+ positively selected. The source of these receptors is a man aged 18-30 years in good health.

The chain is built from TRBV25-1 and TRBJ1-1; D might be TRBD1 (6 bases). V gave up 8 bases and J gave up 4 bases, with 23 bases separating them. CDR3 length: 16 residues. CDR1 and CDR2 from the germline V gene are MGHDK and SYGVNS. The CDR3: CASCRPAGTICTEAFF. DNA of the CDR3: TGTGCCAGCTGTAGGCCTGCGGGGACAATTTGCACTGAAGCTTTCTTT. The whole variable domain, filled in from reference TRBV25-1 and TRBJ1-1, reads EADIYQTPRYLVIGTGKKITLECSQTMGHDKMYWYQQDPGMELHLIHYSYGVNSTEKGDLSSESTVSRIRTEHFPLTLESARPSHTSQYLCASCRPAGTICTEAFFGQGTRLTVV.

The chain is built from TRBV2 and TRBJ2-2; the match to TRBD2 covers 14 bases. V dropped 9 bases and J dropped 5; count of bases not matched to a gene: 8. The CDR3 covers 16 residues. CDR1 SNHLY and CDR2 FYNNEI come from the germline V gene. This chain's CDR3 is CASGLAGGRRTGELFF. Written as DNA, the CDR3 is TGTGCCAGTGGACTAGCGGGGGGCCGGAGAACCGGGGAGCTGTTTTTT.

A single count supports this clone. The V and J genes are TRBV6-1 and TRBJ1-4, with TRBD1 identical over 7 bases. The V gene's germline CDR1 is MNHNS and CDR2 SASEGT. There are 18 residues in the CDR3. Trimming at V came to 3 bases and at J to 3 bases, leaving 13 bases not matched to a gene. For the CDR3, the DNA is TGTGCCAGCAGTGATAACTACAGGGGAGTAGGAGCTAATGAAAAACTGTTTTTT. This translates into CASSDNYRGVGANEKLFF.

Concerning this clone: Compared with germline, one end of the junction differs, possibly owing to a read error. The chain links TRBV5-6 to TRBJ2-7, with TRBD2 matching over 13 bases. Germline V lookup: CDR1 SGHDT, CDR2 YYEEEE. This CDR3 has 15 amino acids. The CDR3 DNA reads as TGTGCCAGCAGCAGGGGACTAGCGGGATCCTTCGAGCAGTACTTC. Its translation is CASSRGLAGSFEQYF.

The chain has TRBV30 and TRBJ2-2, with TRBD1 identical over 9 bases. Per the germline V gene, CDR1 is GTSNPN and CDR2 is SVGIG (reference sequence). With 4 bases clipped from V and 0 bases from J, the junction kept 3 bases outside the gene matches. The length of the CDR3 is 15 residues. CDR3 in amino acids: CAWKRQGANTGELFF. CDR3 sequence (DNA): TGTGCCTGGAAACGACAGGGGGCGAACACCGGGGAGCTGTTTTTT. Combining the CDR3 with reference TRBV30 and TRBJ2-2 gives the whole variable domain SQTIHQWPATLVQPVGSPLSLECTVEGTSNPNLYWYRQAAGRGLQLLFYSVGIGQISSEVPQNLSASRPQDRQFILSSKKLLLSDSGFYLCAWKRQGANTGELFFGEGSRLTVL.

V gene TRBV7-6 combines with J gene TRBJ2-7, with 11 bases lining up with TRBD2. The length of the CDR3 is 18 residues. After removal of 2 bases from V and 2 bases from J, the junction contained 11 bases not matched to a gene. CDR1 SGHVS and CDR2 FNYEAQ come from the germline V gene. CDR3 in DNA: TGTGCCAGCAGCTTAAGGGGGCGTGGACTAGCGGGCACCTACGAGCAGTACTTC. It encodes CASSLRGRGLAGTYEQYF.

The sample holds a few counts of this clone. This same CDR3 is encoded by further DNA sequences in the sample. CDR3 sequence (DNA): TGTGCCATCAGTGGTTCGACAGCTAACTATGGCTACACCTTC. Protein: CAISGSTANYGYTF. The rearrangement uses TRBV10-3 and TRBJ1-2; D is perhaps TRBD1 (5 bases). The CDR3 is 14 residues long. The V end was cut by 4 bases, the J end by 0 bases, with 9 bases between. Germline V gene sequence: CDR1 ENHRY, CDR2 SYGVKD.

This clone was seen a single time. DNA of the CDR3: TGCGCCAGCAGCCTGAGTCAGGGGGTTGGGGACATTCAGTACTTC. As protein: CASSLSQGVGDIQYF. V is TRBV5-1 and J is TRBJ2-4, with 7 bases aligning to TRBD1. The CDR3 sequence is 15 residues long. Germline V gives CDR1 SGHRS, CDR2 YFSETQ. V dropped 4 bases and J dropped 8; count of bases not matched to a gene: 12. Filled out from reference TRBV5-1 and TRBJ2-4, the complete variable domain reads KAGVTQTPRYLIKTRGQQVTLSCSPISGHRSVSWYQQTPGQGLQFLFEYFSETQRNKGNFPGRFSGRQFSNSRSEMNVSTLELGDSALYLCASSLSQGVGDIQYFGAGTRLSVL.

Turning to this clone: The sample holds other DNA sequences that translate to the same CDR3. The rearrangement uses TRBV5-1 and TRBJ1-1; 7 positions match TRBD1. The CDR3 has 15 residues. With V trimmed by 4 bases and J by 5 bases, 11 bases remained unmatched. Germline CDR1 reads SGHRS; CDR2 reads YFSETQ. The CDR3 protein is CASSLARQGGTEAFF. DNA of the CDR3: TGCGCCAGCAGCCTTGCACGACAGGGAGGGACTGAAGCTTTCTTT.

Details on this clone: The junction departs from the called germline gene at one end, perhaps through a read error. V and J are TRBV7-7 and TRBJ2-2; TRBD2 matches 14 bases. CDR1 and CDR2 from the germline V gene are SSHAT and FNYEAQ (reference sequence). The CDR3 has 17 residues. The CDR3 spells CASSLNGLAGGTGELFF. DNA of the CDR3: TGTGCTAGCAGCTTAAACGGACTAGCGGGAGGCACCGGGGAGCTGTTTTTT.

The DNA of the CDR3 is TGTGCCAGCAGTTCCCGGACAGGCCTTAATGAAAAACTGTTTTTT. This codes for CASSSRTGLNEKLFF. The chain is built from TRBV6-1 and TRBJ1-4, with 7 bases fitting TRBD1. Losses at the gene ends were 5 bases for V and 4 bases for J; bases not matched to a gene: 7. This CDR3 has 15 residues. In germline, CDR1 is MNHNS, CDR2 SASEGT.

The CDR3 DNA follows: TGTGCCAGCTCACCACCGGGACTAGCGGGAGGCGCCTACGAGCAGTACTTC. This translates into CASSPPGLAGGAYEQYF. V usage is TRBV18 and J usage is TRBJ2-7; TRBD2 aligns across 15 bases. Germline loops: CDR1 KGHSH, CDR2 LQKENI. Losses at the gene ends were 0 bases for V and 2 bases for J; bases not matched to a gene: 2. The CDR3 extends over 17 amino acids.

The chain is built from TRBV6-6 and TRBJ2-3; TRBD2 might be the D (5 bases). CDR3 size: 13 residues. The V gene lost 5 bases and the J gene lost 1 base, with 7 bases spanning the gap. From germline, CDR1 is MNHNY and CDR2 SVGAGI (reference sequence). The CDR3 loop reads CASSALGTDTQYF. The CDR3 coding sequence is TGTGCCAGCAGTGCACTAGGCACAGATACGCAGTATTTT.

For this clone: An end of the junction differs from the germline gene, which may be a read error. The genes are TRBV7-3 and TRBJ1-2; D possibly corresponds to TRBD1 (6 bases). Germline-derived CDR1 and CDR2 are SGHTA and FQGTGA. The CDR3 sequence is 11 residues long. CDR3: CASSTGHGCSF. DNA for the CDR3: TGTGCCAGCAGCACGGGACACGGTTGCTCCTTC.

This sequence joins TRBV6-6 and TRBJ2-5, with D possibly being TRBD1 or TRBD2 (5 bases each). The CDR3 is 13 amino acids. The V end was cut by 7 bases, the J end by 5 bases, with 14 bases between. The germline V gene has CDR1 MNHNY and CDR2 SVGAGI (reference sequence). The CDR3 DNA follows: TGTGCCAGCACGCCGGGGCTCGGGGAGACCCAGTACTTC. Translating gives CASTPGLGETQYF.

This chain connects TRBV7-2 to TRBJ2-3; 7 bases match TRBD1. Trimming took 1 base from V and 7 from J; bases not matched to a gene: 8. The CDR3 consists of 15 residues. CDR1 SGHTA and CDR2 FQGNSA come from the germline V gene. In nucleotides, the CDR3 is TGTGCCAGCAGCTTAGGCAGGGGGTATATCAATACGCAGTATTTT. Amino acid sequence: CASSLGRGYINTQYF.

J is TRBJ1-4 and V is TRBV10-3; the match to TRBD1 covers 7 bases. V lost 11 bases and J lost 8; bases outside the gene matches: 11. This CDR3 has 13 amino acids. Germline CDR1 and CDR2: ENHRY and SYGVKD. CDR3 sequence: CASRGGEAEKLFF. The DNA for the CDR3 is TGTGCCTCCAGGGGGGGTGAGGCCGAAAAACTGTTTTTT.

The chain is built from TRBV4-1 and TRBJ1-5; no clear D gene. CDR1 and CDR2 from the germline V gene are MGHRA and YSYEKL. This CDR3 spans 12 amino acids. V was trimmed by 0 bases and J by 9 bases, leaving 6 bases between them. The CDR3 spells CASSQETGPQHF. The CDR3 DNA is TGCGCCAGCAGCCAAGAGACTGGGCCCCAGCATTTT.

This sequence joins TRBV2 and TRBJ2-3, with D tentatively TRBD1 (5 bases). V gave up 7 bases and J gave up 2 bases, with 22 bases separating them. Germline-derived CDR1 and CDR2 are SNHLY and FYNNEI. The CDR3 is 17 residues long. DNA for the CDR3: TGTGCCAGCACGTATATCAGGTTTGGGGCCTACACAGATACGCAGTATTTT. Its protein is CASTYIRFGAYTDTQYF. The whole variable domain, remainder taken from reference TRBV2 and TRBJ2-3, is EPEVTQTPSHQVTQMGQEVILRCVPISNHLYFYWYRQILGQKVEFLVSFYNNEISEKSEIFDDQFSVERPDGSNFTLKIRSTKLEDSAMYFCASTYIRFGAYTDTQYFGPGTRLTVL.

The chain combines TRBV25-1 with TRBJ1-4, with D uncertain. Germline values: CDR1 MGHDK, CDR2 SYGVNS. The CDR3 is 14 residues long. The V end was cut by 4 bases, the J end by 0 bases, with 6 bases between. The CDR3 region is CASSAMTTNEKLFF. The DNA for the CDR3 is TGTGCCAGCAGTGCTATGACAACTAATGAAAAACTGTTTTTT.

This chain links TRBV5-1 with TRBJ2-7; TRBD2 is a possible D gene (6 bases). Germline V gene sequence: CDR1 SGHRS, CDR2 YFSETQ. The germline V and J ends were trimmed by 4 bases and 6 bases, with 14 bases remaining between them. The CDR3 is 13 amino acids. Here the CDR3 DNA reads TGCGCCAGCAGCCGGTCCCCGGGGGTCGAGCAGTACTTC. This encodes CASSRSPGVEQYF.

V usage is TRBV15 and J usage is TRBJ2-3; the D gene is possibly TRBD1 (5 bases). The CDR3 extends over 16 amino acids. CDR1 and CDR2 from the germline V gene are LNHNV and YYDKDF (reference sequence). Trimming pared 7 bases from V and 1 base from J, leaving 18 bases between. The CDR3 DNA reads TGTGCCACCACCGCAGGGCAGACAAGAGGCACAGATACGCAGTATTTT. Encoded protein: CATTAGQTRGTDTQYF.

The chain combines TRBV29-1 with TRBJ1-2; D is unclear. Germline V gene lookup returns CDR1 SQVTM and CDR2 ANQGSEA. Deletions cut 4 bases from V and 2 bases from J, with 5 bases between. This CDR3 is built from 11 residues. The DNA of the CDR3 is TGCAGCGTTGTTCCGAACTATGGCTACACCTTC. Translated: CSVVPNYGYTF.

V is TRBV5-1 and J is TRBJ2-7, with 7 nucleotides matching TRBD2. This CDR3 is built from 15 residues. The V gene's germline CDR1 is SGHRS and CDR2 YFSETQ. After removal of 2 bases from V and 3 bases from J, the junction contained 8 bases not matched to a gene. Written as DNA, the CDR3 is TGCGCCAGCAGCTTCGCCTCTGGCGGGGGCTACGAGCAGTACTTC. This encodes CASSFASGGGYEQYF.

The chain is built from TRBV19 and TRBJ1-2, with TRBD1 matching over 8 bases. V shed 7 bases, J shed 4 bases, and the junction held 8 bases outside the gene matches. The CDR3 spans 14 residues. Germline assignment: CDR1 LNHDA and CDR2 SQIVND (reference sequence). The CDR3 reads CASTREQGVYGYTF. The DNA for the CDR3 is TGTGCCAGTACCCGTGAACAGGGGGTCTATGGCTACACCTTC. Drawing the rest from reference TRBV19 and TRBJ1-2, the complete variable domain is DGGITQSPKYLFRKEGQNVTLSCEQNLNHDAMYWYRQDPGQGLRLIYYSQIVNDFQKGDIAEGYSVSREKKESFPLTVTSAQKNPTAFYLCASTREQGVYGYTFGSGTRLTVV.

This clone was observed once. The V gene is TRBV7-2, the J gene TRBJ2-1, with TRBD2 matching over 8 bases. Germline V lookup: CDR1 SGHTA, CDR2 FQGNSA. V shed 5 bases and J 6 bases; nucleotides not matched to a gene: 6. This CDR3 region has 14 residues. The CDR3 protein is CASSDPGGPNEQFF. Written as DNA, the CDR3 is TGTGCCAGCAGCGACCCGGGGGGGCCCAATGAGCAGTTCTTC.

The chain links TRBV28 to TRBJ1-1; the D gene is possibly TRBD1 (6 bases). The germline gives CDR1 MDHEN, CDR2 SYDVKM. There are 13 residues in the CDR3. Trimming shortened V by 6 bases and J by 6 bases, and 14 bases separated the two germline ends. The CDR3 here is CASSGQRIPEAFF. The DNA of the CDR3 is TGTGCCAGCAGCGGACAGAGGATCCCTGAAGCTTTCTTT.

Of note for this clone: The same CDR3 also results from other DNA sequences found in this sample. This chain links TRBV18 with TRBJ1-1; D is ambiguous. The germline V gene has CDR1 KGHSH and CDR2 LQKENI. V lost 3 bases and J 1 base, leaving 6 bases between the germline ends. The CDR3 runs 13 residues. The DNA of the CDR3 is TGTGCCAGCTCACCGCTGGGGAACACTGAAGCTTTCTTT. It is translated as CASSPLGNTEAFF. Full variable domain (outside the CDR3, taken from reference TRBV18 and TRBJ1-1): NAGVMQNPRHLVRRRGQEARLRCSPMKGHSHVYWYRQLPEEGLKFMVYLQKENIIDESGMPKERFSAEFPKEGPSILRIQQVVRGDSAAYFCASSPLGNTEAFFGQGTRLTVV.